These 18 T cell receptor beta chains came from one sample sequenced in a study of blood T cell repertoires in COVID-19. The method was immunoSEQ multiplex PCR; TCRdb's version includes in-frame clones alone and lacks a portion of them. Altogether about 130,000 clones are present, approximately 86% being singletons, with the ten largest covering roughly 2.3%. Source material: PBMCs or T cells enriched from blood (not recorded which). The receptors come from a woman in her 50s who had recovered from COVID-19.

The CDR3 coding sequence is TGCGCCAGCAGGGGACAGGGAACTAATGAAAAACTGTTTTTT. Translation: CASRGQGTNEKLFF. The chain links TRBV5-1 to TRBJ1-4, with 9 bases identical to TRBD1. The germline V gene encodes CDR1 SGHRS and CDR2 YFSETQ. The ends lost 5 bases at V and 1 base at J; junction bases unmatched: 0. The CDR3 is made up of 14 amino acids.

This chain's CDR3 is CASSEAAGKANYGYTF. In DNA form, the CDR3 reads TGTGCCAGCAGTGAAGCCGCAGGGAAAGCTAACTATGGCTACACCTTC. The J gene is TRBJ1-2, the V gene TRBV7-2; weak D call: TRBD1 (5 bases). The germline CDR1 and CDR2 sequences are SGHTA and FQGNSA. The CDR3 sequence is 16 residues long. V gave up 6 bases and J gave up 0 bases, with 17 bases separating them.

The chain uses TRBV7-2 and TRBJ2-6, with D perhaps TRBD1 (6 bases). Trimming pared 5 bases from V and 0 bases from J, leaving 17 bases between. The CDR3 covers 18 residues. Germline-derived CDR1 and CDR2 are SGHTA and FQGNSA. CDR3 in amino acids: CASSPTGFRSSGANVLTF. CDR3 sequence (DNA): TGTGCCAGCAGCCCGACAGGTTTTCGGTCCTCTGGGGCCAACGTCCTGACTTTC.

This clone was found once. The chain has TRBV3-1 (or the pseudogene TRBV3-2) and TRBJ2-2, with D tentatively TRBD1 (5 bases). This CDR3 has 14 amino acids. The germline V gene encodes CDR1 LGHDT and CDR2 YNNKEL (reference sequence). V lost 0 bases and J lost 3, with 5 bases in between. CDR3 region: CASSQEGDTGELFF. Here the CDR3 DNA reads TGTGCCAGCAGCCAAGAAGGGGACACCGGGGAGCTGTTTTTT.

The V call is TRBV7-8, the J call TRBJ2-3, with TRBD1 matching 10 bases. This CDR3 contains 17 residues. The J segment lost 7 bases and the V segment lost 5 bases, leaving 15 bases of the junction unmatched. CDR1 SGHVS and CDR2 FQNEAQ come from the germline V gene. CDR3 loop: CASSPTLGTGAWNTQYF. CDR3 nucleotide sequence: TGTGCCAGCAGCCCAACACTGGGGACAGGGGCATGGAATACGCAGTATTTT.

The gene calls are TRBV27 and TRBJ1-4, with TRBD1 as a possible D gene (6 bases). Germline V CDR1 and CDR2: MNHEY, SMNVEV (reference sequence). This CDR3 has 15 amino acids. V was trimmed by 3 bases and J by 5 bases, leaving 13 bases between them. CDR3 region: CASSFYTGSNEKLFF. CDR3 DNA: TGTGCCAGCAGTTTTTATACAGGGTCGAATGAAAAACTGTTTTTT.

This clone was counted once. The chain uses TRBV2 and TRBJ1-4; tentatively, D is TRBD1 (6 bases). The CDR3 has 15 amino acids. CDR1 SNHLY and CDR2 FYNNEI come from the germline V gene. Trimming pared 6 bases from V and 2 bases from J, leaving 13 bases between. The CDR3 sequence: CASRVQGDTNEKLFF. The CDR3 DNA reads as TGTGCCAGCAGGGTACAGGGAGATACTAATGAAAAACTGTTTTTT.

The chain uses TRBV7-8 and TRBJ1-5, with no clear D. V gave up 1 base and J gave up 0 bases, with 13 bases separating them. The germline V gene has CDR1 SGHVS and CDR2 FQNEAQ. The CDR3 runs 17 residues. This chain's CDR3 is CASSLGVVPYSNQPQHF. In DNA, the CDR3 is TGTGCCAGCAGCTTAGGTGTAGTGCCCTATAGCAATCAGCCCCAGCATTTT.

V is TRBV11-2 and J is TRBJ1-6, with D perhaps TRBD1 (5 bases). V was clipped by 4 bases and J by 10 bases, with 11 bases between them. The CDR3 runs 13 residues. Germline V gene lookup returns CDR1 SGHAT and CDR2 FQNNGV. CDR3 nucleotide sequence: TGTGCCAGCAGCTCGGGACTCGGATCACCCCTCCACTTT. As protein: CASSSGLGSPLHF.

This clone has a single count. The chain combines TRBV2 with TRBJ1-1; 8 bases are a match to TRBD1. Germline V lookup: CDR1 SNHLY, CDR2 FYNNEI. The V and J ends lost 7 bases and 6 bases, in that order; junction bases with no gene match: 7. CDR3 length: 13 amino acids. As DNA, the CDR3 is TGTGCCAGCATGGGACAGGCGGTACCTGAAGCTTTCTTT. It codes for CASMGQAVPEAFF.

V is TRBV27 and J is TRBJ1-2; D not resolved. The germline V gene has CDR1 MNHEY and CDR2 SMNVEV (reference sequence). The ends were cut back, 5 bases at V and 1 base at J, with 8 bases in the middle. The CDR3 covers 13 residues. CDR3 sequence reads: CASSETYNYGYTF. The DNA of the CDR3 is TGTGCCAGCAGTGAGACTTATAACTATGGCTACACCTTC.

This clone showed up just once. V gene TRBV5-1 combines with J gene TRBJ1-4, with D tentatively TRBD1 (5 bases). The CDR3 length is 16 residues. V lost 4 bases, J lost 7 bases, and 20 bases lay in between. CDR1 is SGHRS, CDR2 YFSETQ, per germline. CDR3 loop: CASSPREGAGGEKLFF. CDR3 DNA sequence: TGCGCCAGCAGCCCCCGAGAAGGGGCCGGTGGTGAAAAACTGTTTTTT. Using reference TRBV5-1 and TRBJ1-4 for the parts outside the CDR3, the full variable domain is KAGVTQTPRYLIKTRGQQVTLSCSPISGHRSVSWYQQTPGQGLQFLFEYFSETQRNKGNFPGRFSGRQFSNSRSEMNVSTLELGDSALYLCASSPREGAGGEKLFFGSGTQLSVL.

The CDR3 protein is CAWSVQDNQPQHF. CDR3 bases: TGTGCCTGGAGTGTACAAGACAATCAGCCCCAGCATTTT. V is TRBV30 and J is TRBJ1-5, with unresolved D. The V gene lost 0 bases and the J gene lost 3 bases, with 6 bases spanning the gap. This CDR3 has 13 residues. Germline V gene data show CDR1 as GTSNPN and CDR2 as SVGIG (reference sequence).

This sequence joins TRBV3-1 (or the pseudogene TRBV3-2) and TRBJ1-2; TRBD1 matches 7 bases. Looked up from germline, CDR1 is LGHDT and CDR2 is YNNKEL (reference sequence). The CDR3 consists of 15 residues. The V gene end was trimmed by 1 base and the J gene end by 3 bases; junction bases not matched to a gene: 5. The CDR3 DNA is TGTGCCAGCAGCCAAGGACAGGGCCCCTACTATGGCTACACCTTC. Protein product: CASSQGQGPYYGYTF.

This clone was observed a few times. The chain couples TRBV5-4 to TRBJ2-7, with 7 nucleotides matching TRBD1. CDR1 SGHNT and CDR2 YYREEE come from the germline V gene (reference sequence). V gave up 1 base and J gave up 5 bases; unmatched junction bases: 6. This CDR3 contains 14 residues. The CDR3 bases are TGTGCCAGCAGCTTGAAAGGGGGCACGAACGAGCAGTACTTC. It specifies CASSLKGGTNEQYF.

This clone was seen once. The gene calls are TRBV10-3 and TRBJ1-2; D possibly corresponds to TRBD1 (5 bases). The CDR3 consists of 16 residues. Germline V lookup: CDR1 ENHRY, CDR2 SYGVKD. The V end lost 6 bases, the J end lost 4 bases, and 21 bases lay between the germline ends. CDR3 amino acids: CAIRATGGANSYGYTF. The CDR3 coding sequence is TGTGCCATCAGGGCAACCGGAGGGGCAAATAGCTATGGCTACACCTTC.

The genes are TRBV18 and TRBJ1-1; the D is unclear. V was clipped by 8 bases and J by 1 base, with 20 bases between them. This CDR3 region has 16 residues. Germline lookup yields CDR1 KGHSH and CDR2 LQKENI. The CDR3 sequence: CASMIAGSGGNTEAFF. As DNA, the CDR3 is TGTGCCAGCATGATAGCTGGTTCCGGCGGGAACACTGAAGCTTTCTTT. Supplemented by reference TRBV18 and TRBJ1-1, the full variable domain reads NAGVMQNPRHLVRRRGQEARLRCSPMKGHSHVYWYRQLPEEGLKFMVYLQKENIIDESGMPKERFSAEFPKEGPSILRIQQVVRGDSAAYFCASMIAGSGGNTEAFFGQGTRLTVV.

This chain links TRBV2 with TRBJ1-2; perhaps TRBD1 as D (5 bases). CDR1 SNHLY and CDR2 FYNNEI come from the germline V gene. V lost 7 bases and J 8 bases, leaving 14 bases between the germline ends. The CDR3 extends over 12 amino acids. The CDR3: CASTGGGGGYTF. CDR3 DNA sequence: TGTGCCAGCACCGGGGGGGGAGGAGGCTACACCTTC. Using reference TRBV2 and TRBJ1-2 for the parts outside the CDR3, the full variable domain is EPEVTQTPSHQVTQMGQEVILRCVPISNHLYFYWYRQILGQKVEFLVSFYNNEISEKSEIFDDQFSVERPDGSNFTLKIRSTKLEDSAMYFCASTGGGGGYTFGSGTRLTVV.